In its sample, the clone carrying this TCR beta chain was seen a few times. The source of the sample is a study of CD8+CD57+ T cells in acquired aplastic anemia. Genomic DNA constituted the template upon which TCR beta VDJ and CDR3 profiling was performed. TCRdb redid the calling of the reads with MiXCR, one entry per CDR3 protein. The sample lists roughly 81,000 distinct CDR3 sequences, around 44% seen once, with around 63% in the top ten. Germline V gene sequence: CDR1 SQVTM, CDR2 ANQGSEA. Trimming cost V 2 bases and J 5 bases, with 13 bases left between them. This CDR3 has 13 residues. The material sequenced was sorted CD4+, CD8+, or CD8+CD57+ T cells (not recorded which) from PBMCs. The V call is TRBV29-1, the J call TRBJ2-7; maybe TRBD2 (6 bases). The TCR originated in a human donor in good health, serving as a control. CDR3 nucleotides: TGCAGCGTTGAATCGAAAGGAGGGAACGAGCAGTACGTC. Its translation is CSVESKGGNEQYV.